Shown below are 10 T cell receptor beta chains from a single sample sequenced in a study of STAT5B mutations in CD4+ large granular lymphocyte leukemia. Sequencing was performed with immunoSEQ multiplex PCR; in TCRdb, only in-frame clones are kept and a portion is missing. The table includes roughly 34,000 clones, 76% detected once. The sequenced sample was CD4+ T cells from blood buffy coats. The receptor source for this set is a human donor in good health.

In its sample, this clone was seen a few times. The CDR3 DNA follows: TGTGCCAGCAGGGGTGGGGCCTATGGCTACACCTTC. It yields the protein CASRGGAYGYTF. The V call is TRBV25-1, the J call TRBJ1-2, with D possibly TRBD1 on 5 matching bases. Germline V lookup: CDR1 MGHDK, CDR2 SYGVNS. CDR3 length equals 12 residues. With 6 bases removed from V and 4 bases from J, the gap between germline ends came to 9 bases.

The chain uses TRBV19 and TRBJ2-3; 14 bases match TRBD2. Looked up from germline, CDR1 is LNHDA and CDR2 is SQIVND (reference sequence). This CDR3 region has 18 residues. V was pared by 3 bases and J by 3 bases, with 8 bases of the junction left unmatched. CDR3 DNA sequence: TGTGCCAGTAGTATGGGCCGACTAGCGGGGGGGCCGACAGATACGCAGTATTTT. The encoded protein is CASSMGRLAGGPTDTQYF.

The CDR3 nucleotides are TGTGCCAGCAGTTACTGGAATAGACAGAAAGCCTACGAGCAGTACTTC. It codes for CASSYWNRQKAYEQYF. The chain is built from TRBV6-6 and TRBJ2-7; D is perhaps TRBD1 (5 bases). V was trimmed by 1 base and J by 2 bases, leaving 15 bases between them. The germline gives CDR1 MNHNY, CDR2 SVGAGI (reference sequence). CDR3 length: 16 amino acids.

V gene TRBV20-1 combines with J gene TRBJ2-5; D gene unclear. The CDR3 covers 11 residues. The V and J ends lost 6 bases and 5 bases respectively, with 10 bases between them. Germline CDR1 DFQATT, CDR2 SNEGSKA (reference sequence). Here the CDR3 DNA reads TGCAGTGCCCTTCGGAAGGAGACCCAGTACTTC. Translating gives CSALRKETQYF.

The chain is built from TRBV7-9 and TRBJ1-3; TRBD1 is a possible D gene (6 bases). The V gene lost 1 base and the J gene lost 1 base, with 14 bases spanning the gap. The germline V gene encodes CDR1 SEHNR and CDR2 FQNEAQ (reference sequence). The CDR3 contains 17 residues. CDR3 nucleotide sequence: TGTGCCAGCAGCTTAGTGGGGGGCAGGGGATCTGGAAACACCATATATTTT. Its translation is CASSLVGGRGSGNTIYF.

The J gene is TRBJ1-2, the V gene TRBV20-1, with D perhaps TRBD1 (6 bases). The CDR3 sequence is 11 residues long. Germline V gene lookup returns CDR1 DFQATT and CDR2 SNEGSKA (reference sequence). Trimming removed 6 bases from V and 6 bases from J, with 11 bases in between. CDR3 coding DNA: TGCAGTGCCGGGAGGGACAATGGCTACACCTTC. Encoded protein: CSAGRDNGYTF.

This clone was recorded a few times. V usage is TRBV19 and J usage is TRBJ2-5; weak D call: TRBD1 (6 bases). Trimming cost V 6 bases and J 5 bases, with 10 bases left between them. Per germline, CDR1 LNHDA and CDR2 SQIVND (reference sequence). The CDR3 extends over 12 amino acids. The CDR3 nucleotides are TGTGCCAGTAGCCTTAGGGGGGAGACCCAGTACTTC. Its translation is CASSLRGETQYF.

This chain connects TRBV19 to TRBJ2-5; 8 bases fit TRBD1. V lost 6 bases, J lost 1 base, and 4 bases stayed unmatched. The CDR3 consists of 14 residues. Germline V CDR1 and CDR2: LNHDA, SQIVND (reference sequence). The DNA for the CDR3 is TGTGCCAGTAGCGAAGACAGGGGCCAAGAGACCCAGTACTTC. Its protein is CASSEDRGQETQYF.

The chain combines TRBV21-1 with TRBJ2-3; TRBD2, the table's D call, was not compared with the DNA. TRBV21-1 is listed as a pseudogene. The CDR3 length is 15 residues. DNA of the CDR3: TGTGCCAGCAGCAAAGCCCCAGCGGGAGATCATACGCAGTATTTT. This translates into CASSKAPAGDHTQYF.

V usage is TRBV5-4 and J usage is TRBJ2-1; D possibly corresponds to TRBD2 (6 bases). With 9 bases removed from V and 3 bases from J, the gap between germline ends came to 16 bases. The CDR3 has 14 residues. CDR1 SGHNT and CDR2 YYREEE come from the germline V gene (reference sequence). The CDR3 spells CATKGPSDYNEQFF. In DNA, the CDR3 is TGTGCCACCAAGGGGCCTAGCGACTACAATGAGCAGTTCTTC.